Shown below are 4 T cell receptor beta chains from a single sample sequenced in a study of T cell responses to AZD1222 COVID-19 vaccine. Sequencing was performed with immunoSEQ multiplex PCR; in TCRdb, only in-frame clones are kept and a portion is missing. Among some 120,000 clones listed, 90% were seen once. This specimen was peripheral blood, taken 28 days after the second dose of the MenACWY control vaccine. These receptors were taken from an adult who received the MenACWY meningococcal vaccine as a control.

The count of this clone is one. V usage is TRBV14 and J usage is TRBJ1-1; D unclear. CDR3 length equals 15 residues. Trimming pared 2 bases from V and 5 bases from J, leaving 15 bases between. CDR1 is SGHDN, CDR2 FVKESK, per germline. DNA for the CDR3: TGTGCCAGCAGCCAACAGAATCACCGTGGGACTGAAGCTTTCTTT. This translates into CASSQQNHRGTEAFF.

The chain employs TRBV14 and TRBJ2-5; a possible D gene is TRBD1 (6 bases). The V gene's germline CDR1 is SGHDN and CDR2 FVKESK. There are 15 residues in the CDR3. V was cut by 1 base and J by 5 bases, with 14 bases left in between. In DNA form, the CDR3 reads TGTGCCAGCAGCCAAGGACAGGTGAAATGGGAGACCCAGTACTTC. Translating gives CASSQGQVKWETQYF.

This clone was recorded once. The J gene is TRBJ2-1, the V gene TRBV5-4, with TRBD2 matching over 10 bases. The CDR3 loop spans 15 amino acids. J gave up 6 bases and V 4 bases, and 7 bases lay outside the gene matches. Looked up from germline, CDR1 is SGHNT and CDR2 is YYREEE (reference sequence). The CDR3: CASSLPASGSNEQFF. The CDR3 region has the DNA TGTGCCAGCAGCCTCCCTGCTAGCGGGAGCAATGAGCAGTTCTTC.

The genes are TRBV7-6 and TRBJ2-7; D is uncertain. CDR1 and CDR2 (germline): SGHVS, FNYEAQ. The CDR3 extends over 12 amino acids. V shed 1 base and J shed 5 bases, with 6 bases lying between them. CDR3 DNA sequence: TGTGCCAGCAGCTTAGTACATGACGAGCAGTACTTC. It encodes CASSLVHDEQYF.